The TCR beta chain under discussion was sequenced for a study of blood T cell repertoires in COVID-19. Study summary: COVID-19 samples from acute and convalescent phases originated in the United States, Italy and Spain. From T cells, B-cell-depleted T cells, or PBMCs came the material, which was cDNA or gDNA.

How the authors handled the data: It was from reference gene primer amplification that nucleated cell counts were estimated. Profiling relied on immunoSEQ multiplex PCR, and the TCRdb table lists in-frame clones only, not all of them. The V and J calls and clone size come from that table; D and trimming were worked out from the DNA. The sample includes about 130,000 clones, 70% to 90% seen only once; the top ten take 3% to 4.5%. This CDR3 contains 13 residues. Germline CDR1 and CDR2: SNHLY and FYNNEI. V lost 5 bases and J 2 bases, leaving 9 bases between the germline ends. V is TRBV2 and J is TRBJ1-1; D is possibly TRBD1 (6 bases). This receptor was obtained from a woman aged 55-69 years with acute or convalescent COVID-19. The sequencing sample was made of peripheral blood. The CDR3 region is CASSIQGNTEAFF. CDR3 bases: TGTGCCAGCAGTATACAGGGAAACACTGAAGCTTTCTTT.